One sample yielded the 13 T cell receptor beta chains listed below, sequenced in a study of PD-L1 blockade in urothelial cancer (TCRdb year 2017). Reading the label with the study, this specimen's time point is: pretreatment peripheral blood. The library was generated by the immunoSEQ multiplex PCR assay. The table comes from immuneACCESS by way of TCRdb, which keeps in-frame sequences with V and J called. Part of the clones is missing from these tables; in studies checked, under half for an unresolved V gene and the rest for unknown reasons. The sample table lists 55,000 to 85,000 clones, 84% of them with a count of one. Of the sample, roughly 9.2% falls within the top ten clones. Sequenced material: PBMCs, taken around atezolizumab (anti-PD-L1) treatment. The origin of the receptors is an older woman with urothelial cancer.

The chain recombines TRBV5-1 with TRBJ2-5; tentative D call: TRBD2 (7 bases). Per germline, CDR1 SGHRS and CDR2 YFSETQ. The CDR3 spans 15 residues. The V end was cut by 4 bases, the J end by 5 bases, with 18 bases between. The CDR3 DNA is TGCGCCAGCAGCCGCCTTGGGGGGGCTTACGAGACCCAGTACTTC. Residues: CASSRLGGAYETQYF.

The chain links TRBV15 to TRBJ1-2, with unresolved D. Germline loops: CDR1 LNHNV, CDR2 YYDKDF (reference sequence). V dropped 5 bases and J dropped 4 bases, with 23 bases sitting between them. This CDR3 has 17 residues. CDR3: CATSEPTGGASIYGYTF. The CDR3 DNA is TGTGCCACCAGCGAACCGACGGGTGGAGCTTCCATCTATGGCTACACCTTC.

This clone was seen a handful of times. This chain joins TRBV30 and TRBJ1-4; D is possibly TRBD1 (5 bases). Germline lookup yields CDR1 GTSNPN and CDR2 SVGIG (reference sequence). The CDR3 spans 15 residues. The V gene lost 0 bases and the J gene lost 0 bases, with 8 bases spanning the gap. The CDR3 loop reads CAWSVQATTNEKLFF. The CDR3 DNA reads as TGTGCCTGGAGTGTACAGGCAACAACTAATGAAAAACTGTTTTTT.

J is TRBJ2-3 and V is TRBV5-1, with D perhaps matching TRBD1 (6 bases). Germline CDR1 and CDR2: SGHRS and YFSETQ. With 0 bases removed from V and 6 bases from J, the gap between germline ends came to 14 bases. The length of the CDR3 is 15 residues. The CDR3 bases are TGCGCCAGCAGCTTGGACAGGGTAGGCGGGGATACGCAGTATTTT. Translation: CASSLDRVGGDTQYF.

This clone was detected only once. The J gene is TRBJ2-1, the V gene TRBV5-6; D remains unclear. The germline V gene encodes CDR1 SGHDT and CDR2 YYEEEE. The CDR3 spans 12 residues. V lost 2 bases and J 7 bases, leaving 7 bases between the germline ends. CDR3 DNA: TGTGCCAGCAGCTTTACGAGGAATGAGCAGTTCTTC. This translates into CASSFTRNEQFF.

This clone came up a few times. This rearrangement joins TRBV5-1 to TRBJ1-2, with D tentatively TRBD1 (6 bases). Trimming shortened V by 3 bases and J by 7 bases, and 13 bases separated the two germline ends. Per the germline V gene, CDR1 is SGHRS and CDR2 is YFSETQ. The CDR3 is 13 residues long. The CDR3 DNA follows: TGCGCCAGCAGCTCGGACAGTGGGGGTGGCTACACCTTC. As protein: CASSSDSGGGYTF.

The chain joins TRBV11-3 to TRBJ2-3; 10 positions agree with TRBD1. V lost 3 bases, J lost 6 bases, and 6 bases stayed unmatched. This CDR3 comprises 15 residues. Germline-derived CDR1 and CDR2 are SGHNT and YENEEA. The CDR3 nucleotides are TGTGCCAGCAGCTTCGGGACAGGGGCTTGGGATACGCAGTATTTT. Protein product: CASSFGTGAWDTQYF.

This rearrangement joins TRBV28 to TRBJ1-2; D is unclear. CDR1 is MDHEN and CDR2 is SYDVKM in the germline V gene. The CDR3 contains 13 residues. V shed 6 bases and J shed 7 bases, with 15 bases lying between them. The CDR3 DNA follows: TGTGCCAGCAGCGTCTCCGGTTCAGGTGGCTACACCTTC. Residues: CASSVSGSGGYTF.

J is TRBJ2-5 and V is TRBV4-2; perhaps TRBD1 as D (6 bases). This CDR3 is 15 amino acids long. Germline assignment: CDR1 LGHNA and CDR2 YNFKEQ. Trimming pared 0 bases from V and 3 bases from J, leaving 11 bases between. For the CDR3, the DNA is TGTGCCAGCAGCCAAGAACGGAACAGGGAAGAGACCCAGTACTTC. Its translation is CASSQERNREETQYF.

The CDR3 DNA sequence: TGTGCCAGCAGCTTAGCCATGGGCTACACCTTC. Protein sequence: CASSLAMGYTF. The rearrangement joins TRBV7-9 to TRBJ1-2; D gene ambiguous. Trimming pared 0 bases from V and 8 bases from J, leaving 4 bases between. Germline V gene sequence: CDR1 SEHNR, CDR2 FQNEAQ (reference sequence). The CDR3 is 11 residues long.

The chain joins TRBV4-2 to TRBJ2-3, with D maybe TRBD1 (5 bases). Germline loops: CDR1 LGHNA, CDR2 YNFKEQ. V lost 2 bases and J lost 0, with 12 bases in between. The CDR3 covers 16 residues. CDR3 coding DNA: TGTGCCAGCAGCCAAAGTCGTCCAGGGAGCACAGATACGCAGTATTTT. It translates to CASSQSRPGSTDTQYF.

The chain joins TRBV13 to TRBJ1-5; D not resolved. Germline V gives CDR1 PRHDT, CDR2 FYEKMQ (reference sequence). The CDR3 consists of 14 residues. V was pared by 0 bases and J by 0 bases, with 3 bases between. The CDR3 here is CASSLGYSNQPQHF. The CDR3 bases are TGTGCCAGCAGCTTAGGGTATAGCAATCAGCCCCAGCATTTT.

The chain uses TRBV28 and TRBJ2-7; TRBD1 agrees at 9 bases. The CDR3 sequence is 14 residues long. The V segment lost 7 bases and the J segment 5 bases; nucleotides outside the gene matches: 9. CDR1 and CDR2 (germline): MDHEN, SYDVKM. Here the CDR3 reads CASTGTGYIHEQYF. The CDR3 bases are TGTGCCAGCACTGGGACAGGGTACATCCACGAGCAGTACTTC.